The 7 T cell receptor beta chains presented below share a single source sample, sequenced in a study of T cell responses to AZD1222 COVID-19 vaccine. Using immunoSEQ multiplex PCR, the repertoire was profiled, and TCRdb retains in-frame clones only, with some absent. The sample has 100,000 to 120,000 clones; about nine tenths are singletons. Here the sequenced sample was peripheral blood, taken 28 days after the second AZD1222 dose. These receptor sequences come from an adult who received the AZD1222 COVID-19 vaccine.

The chain employs TRBV10-2 and TRBJ2-5; 14 positions agree with TRBD2. The CDR3 spans 16 residues. From germline, CDR1 is WSHSY and CDR2 SAAADI. V lost 6 bases, J lost 1 base, and 4 bases stayed unmatched. CDR3 DNA sequence: TGCGCCAGCAGCCCCGGGACTAGCGGGGGCCAAGAGACCCAGTACTTC. It codes for CASSPGTSGGQETQYF.

The chain uses TRBV6-2 or TRBV6-3 and TRBJ2-7; 8 bases fit TRBD1. Germline V gene sequence: CDR1 MNHEY, CDR2 SVGEGT. Trimming at V came to 2 bases and at J to 9 bases, leaving 6 bases not matched to a gene. This CDR3 spans 13 amino acids. The CDR3 region has the DNA TGTGCCAGCAGTTACCAGGACAGGGCGGGGCAGTACTTC. It is translated as CASSYQDRAGQYF.

This clone was counted a few times. The J gene is TRBJ1-1, the V gene TRBV27, with a weak D call TRBD1 (5 bases). The V gene lost 6 bases and the J gene lost 4 bases, with 12 bases spanning the gap. This CDR3 has 13 residues. The germline V gene encodes CDR1 MNHEY and CDR2 SMNVEV (reference sequence). The CDR3 DNA reads TGTGCCAGCAGAAAGCACAGGCTCACTGAAGCTTTCTTT. Protein sequence: CASRKHRLTEAFF.

V and J are TRBV7-2 and TRBJ2-2; no firm D call. Between the trimmed V and J ends, which lost 3 bases and 4 bases, there was a span of 12 bases. Germline V CDR1 and CDR2: SGHTA, FQGNSA. The CDR3 covers 15 residues. The CDR3: CASSFYPGSTGELFF. The DNA of the CDR3 is TGTGCCAGCAGCTTTTATCCCGGGTCCACCGGGGAGCTGTTTTTT.

The genes are TRBV2 and TRBJ1-1; 7 nucleotides line up with TRBD1. J lost 0 bases, V lost 7 bases, and 2 bases had no gene match. In germline, CDR1 is SNHLY, CDR2 FYNNEI. The CDR3 is made up of 13 amino acids. CDR3 loop: CASKGQLNTEAFF. The CDR3 coding sequence is TGTGCCAGCAAGGGACAGTTGAACACTGAAGCTTTCTTT.

The chain uses TRBV5-6 and TRBJ2-7; D unclear. This CDR3 is built from 16 residues. Trimming shortened V by 0 bases and J by 3 bases, and 16 bases separated the two germline ends. Germline values: CDR1 SGHDT, CDR2 YYEEEE. The CDR3 sequence: CASSLGYSVLLYEQYF. In nucleotides, the CDR3 is TGTGCCAGCAGCTTGGGGTACAGCGTACTCCTCTACGAGCAGTACTTC.

The chain has TRBV18 and TRBJ2-7; a possible D gene is TRBD1 (5 bases). V lost 6 bases to trimming and J lost 6 bases, with 18 bases between them. From germline, CDR1 is KGHSH and CDR2 LQKENI. The CDR3 totals 14 residues. The DNA for the CDR3 is TGTGCCAGCTCCCAACCGCAGGGTATGCGCGAGCAGTACTTC. It encodes CASSQPQGMREQYF.